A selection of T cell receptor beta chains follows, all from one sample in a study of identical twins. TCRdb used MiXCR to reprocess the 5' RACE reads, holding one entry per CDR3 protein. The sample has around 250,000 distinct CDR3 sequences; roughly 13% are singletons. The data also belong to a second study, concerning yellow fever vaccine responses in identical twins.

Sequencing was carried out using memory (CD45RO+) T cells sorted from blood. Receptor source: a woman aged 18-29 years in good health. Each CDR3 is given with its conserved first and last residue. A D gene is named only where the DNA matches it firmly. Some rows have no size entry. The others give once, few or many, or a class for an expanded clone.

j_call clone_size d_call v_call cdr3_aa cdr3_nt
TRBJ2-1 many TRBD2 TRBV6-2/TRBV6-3 CASSEREHNEQFF TGTGCCAGCAGCGAGCGGGAACATAATGAGCAGTTCTTC
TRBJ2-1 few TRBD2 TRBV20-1 CSARRAGGYNEQFF TGCAGTGCTAGGAGGGCGGGGGGCTACAATGAGCAGTTCTTC
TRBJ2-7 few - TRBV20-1 CSAYPGHQAYEQYF TGCAGTGCTTACCCGGGACACCAGGCCTACGAGCAGTACTTC
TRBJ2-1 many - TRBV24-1 CATSDFFTGEQFF TGTGCCACCAGTGATTTCTTCACGGGTGAGCAGTTCTTC
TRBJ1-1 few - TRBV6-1 CASSDRTRLVNTEAFF TGTGCCAGCAGTGACCGGACAAGACTGGTTAACACTGAAGCTTTCTTT
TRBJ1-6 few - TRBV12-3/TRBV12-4 CASNLDSGLNSPLHF TGTGCCAGCAACTTGGACAGCGGCCTGAATTCACCCCTCCACTTT
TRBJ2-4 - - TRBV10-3 CAISDRGNIQYF TGTGCCATCAGTGATAGGGGGAACATTCAGTACTTC
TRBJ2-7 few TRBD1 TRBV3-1 CASSQWTGSSYEQYF TGTGCCAGCAGCCAATGGACAGGGAGCTCCTACGAGCAGTACTTC
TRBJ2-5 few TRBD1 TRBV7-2 CASSLATGKETQYF TGTGCCAGCAGCTTAGCGACAGGGAAAGAGACCCAGTACTTC
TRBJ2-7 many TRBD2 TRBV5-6 CASSSGLAGDVHEQYF TGTGCCAGCAGCTCAGGACTAGCGGGAGACGTCCACGAGCAGTACTTC
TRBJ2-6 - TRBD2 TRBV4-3 CASSQASGGTSGANVLTF TGCGCCAGCAGCCAAGCATCGGGGGGTACCTCTGGGGCCAACGTCCTGACTTTC
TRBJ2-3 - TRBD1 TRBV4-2 CAISGSRGRTQYF TGTGCCATCAGCGGAAGCAGGGGGCGTACGCAGTATTTT
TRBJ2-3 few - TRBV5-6 CASSLFGQGRGTDTQYF TGTGCCAGCAGCTTGTTTGGTCAGGGAAGGGGCACAGATACGCAGTATTTT
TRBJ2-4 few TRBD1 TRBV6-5 CASSYLGQGDIQYF TGTGCCAGCAGTTACTTAGGGCAGGGGGACATTCAGTACTTC
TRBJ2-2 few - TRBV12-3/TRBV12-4 CASGPRTDTGELFF TGTGCCAGCGGCCCACGGACAGACACCGGGGAGCTGTTTTTT
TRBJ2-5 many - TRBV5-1 CASSKSSPSQETQYF TGCGCCAGCAGTAAGTCCAGCCCATCCCAAGAGACCCAGTACTTC
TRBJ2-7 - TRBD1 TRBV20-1 CSVPGQGAYEQYF TGCAGTGTTCCGGGACAGGGGGCCTACGAGCAGTACTTC
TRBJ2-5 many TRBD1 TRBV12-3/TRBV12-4 CASSGIRTRGETQYF TGTGCCAGCAGTGGGATACGAACCAGGGGGGAGACCCAGTACTTC
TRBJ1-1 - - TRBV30 CAWSPPLFGRMNTEAFF TGTGCCTGGAGTCCCCCGTTATTCGGCAGGATGAACACTGAAGCTTTCTTT
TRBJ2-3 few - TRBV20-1 CSARRSAADTQYF TGCAGTGCTAGGAGATCAGCGGCAGATACGCAGTATTTT
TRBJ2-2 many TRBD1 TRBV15 CATSRDLSQGKSGELFF TGTGCCACCAGCAGAGATTTATCACAGGGGAAGAGCGGGGAGCTGTTTTTT
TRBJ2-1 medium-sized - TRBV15 CATSRDQEGLEQFF TGTGCCACCAGCAGAGATCAGGAGGGTTTGGAGCAGTTCTTC
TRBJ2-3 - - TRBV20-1 CSASAGPTQYF TGCAGTGCTAGCGCAGGACCGACGCAGTATTTT
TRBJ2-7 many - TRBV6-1 CASRRDADSYEQYF TGTGCCAGCAGAAGGGACGCCGACTCCTACGAGCAGTACTTC
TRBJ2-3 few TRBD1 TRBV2 CASSVRTGESDTQYF TGTGCCAGCAGTGTCAGGACAGGGGAATCAGATACGCAGTATTTT
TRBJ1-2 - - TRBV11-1 CASSPDSSNYGYTF TGTGCCAGCAGCCCGGACAGTTCTAACTATGGCTACACCTTC
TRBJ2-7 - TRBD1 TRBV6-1 CASRGTSGQNSYEQYF TGTGCCAGCAGGGGAACCTCGGGACAGAACTCCTACGAGCAGTACTTC
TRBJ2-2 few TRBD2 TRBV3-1 CASSGSAGRTGELFF TGTGCCAGCAGCGGTTCAGCGGGGCGGACCGGGGAGCTGTTTTTT
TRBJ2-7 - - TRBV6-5 CASSYSGIPSYEQYF TGTGCCAGCAGTTACTCGGGCATTCCCTCCTACGAGCAGTACTTC
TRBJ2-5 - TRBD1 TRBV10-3 CAINRDRGQETQYF TGTGCCATCAATCGGGACAGGGGGCAAGAGACCCAGTACTTC
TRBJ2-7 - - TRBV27 CASSLVPGSSYEQYF TGTGCCAGCAGTTTAGTTCCAGGGAGCTCCTACGAGCAGTACTTC
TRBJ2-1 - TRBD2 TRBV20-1 CSFLGTSGRGSYNEQFF TGCAGCTTCCTAGGGACTAGCGGGAGAGGGTCCTACAATGAGCAGTTCTTC
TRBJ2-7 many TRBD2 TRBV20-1 CSASIAGSDLYEQYF TGCAGTGCTAGCATAGCGGGATCAGATCTCTACGAGCAGTACTTC
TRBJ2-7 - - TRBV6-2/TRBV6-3 CASRPPGQGIYEQYF TGTGCCAGCAGACCCCCCGGGCAGGGGATCTACGAGCAGTACTTC
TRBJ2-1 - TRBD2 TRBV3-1 CASRMTAGAYNEQFF TGTGCCAGCAGAATGACGGCGGGAGCCTACAATGAGCAGTTCTTC
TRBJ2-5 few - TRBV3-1 CASSRELGAQETQYF TGTGCCAGCAGCCGGGAACTAGGGGCCCAAGAGACCCAGTACTTC
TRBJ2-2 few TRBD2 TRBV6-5 CASSYSTSGGPGELFF TGTGCCAGCAGTTACTCAACTAGCGGGGGGCCCGGGGAGCTGTTTTTT
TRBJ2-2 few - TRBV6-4 CASSDGGSGNTGELFF TGTGCCAGCAGTGACGGCGGCTCAGGGAACACCGGGGAGCTGTTTTTT
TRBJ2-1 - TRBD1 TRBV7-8 CASSPYHRGLSSYNEQFF TGTGCCAGCAGCCCCTACCACAGGGGGCTAAGCTCCTACAATGAGCAGTTCTTC
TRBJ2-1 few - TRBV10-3 CAISESAASYNEQFF TGTGCCATCAGTGAGTCGGCTGCCTCCTACAATGAGCAGTTCTTC
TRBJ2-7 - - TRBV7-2 CASSGLTYEQYF TGTGCCAGCTCGGGGCTAACCTACGAGCAGTACTTC
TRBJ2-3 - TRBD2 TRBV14 CASSQNSGSSTDTQYF TGTGCCAGCAGCCAAAATAGCGGGAGCTCGACAGATACGCAGTATTTT
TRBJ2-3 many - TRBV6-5 CASSYPPSGTDTQYF TGTGCCAGCAGTTACCCTCCGTCTGGTACAGATACGCAGTATTTT
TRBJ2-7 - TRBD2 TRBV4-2 CASSQDGGLAKGEQYF TGTGCCAGCAGCCAAGATGGGGGACTAGCGAAAGGCGAGCAGTACTTC